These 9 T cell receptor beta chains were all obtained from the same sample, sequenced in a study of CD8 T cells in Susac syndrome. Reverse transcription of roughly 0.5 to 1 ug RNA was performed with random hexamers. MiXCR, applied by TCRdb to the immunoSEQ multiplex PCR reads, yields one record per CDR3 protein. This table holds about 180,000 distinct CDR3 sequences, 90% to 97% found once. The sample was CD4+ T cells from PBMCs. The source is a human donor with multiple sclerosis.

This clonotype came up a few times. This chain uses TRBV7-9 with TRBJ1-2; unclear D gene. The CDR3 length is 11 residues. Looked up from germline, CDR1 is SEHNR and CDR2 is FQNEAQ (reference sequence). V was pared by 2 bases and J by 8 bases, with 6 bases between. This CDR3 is CASSLREGYTF. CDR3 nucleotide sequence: TGTGCCAGCAGCTTACGTGAGGGCTACACCTTC.

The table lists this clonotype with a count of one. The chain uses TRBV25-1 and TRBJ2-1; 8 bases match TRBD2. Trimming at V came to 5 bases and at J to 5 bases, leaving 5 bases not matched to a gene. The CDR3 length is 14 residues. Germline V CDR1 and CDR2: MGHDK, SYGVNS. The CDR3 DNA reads TGTGCCAGCAGTCGGCGGGGGGACAACAATGAGCAGTTCTTC. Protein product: CASSRRGDNNEQFF. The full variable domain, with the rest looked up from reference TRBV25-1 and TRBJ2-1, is EADIYQTPRYLVIGTGKKITLECSQTMGHDKMYWYQQDPGMELHLIHYSYGVNSTEKGDLSSESTVSRIRTEHFPLTLESARPSHTSQYLCASSRRGDNNEQFFGPGTRLTVL.

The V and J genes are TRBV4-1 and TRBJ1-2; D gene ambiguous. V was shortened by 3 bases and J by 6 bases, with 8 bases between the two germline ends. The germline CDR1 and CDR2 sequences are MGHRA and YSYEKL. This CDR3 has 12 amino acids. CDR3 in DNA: TGCGCCAGCAGCCATTCTCTCCATGGCTACACCTTC. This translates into CASSHSLHGYTF.

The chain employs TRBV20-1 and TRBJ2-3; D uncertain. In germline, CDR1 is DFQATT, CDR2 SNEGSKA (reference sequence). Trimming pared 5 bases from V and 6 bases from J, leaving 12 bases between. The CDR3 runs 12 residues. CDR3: CSAPPLADTQYF. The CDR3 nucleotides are TGCAGTGCTCCGCCCCTTGCGGATACGCAGTATTTT.

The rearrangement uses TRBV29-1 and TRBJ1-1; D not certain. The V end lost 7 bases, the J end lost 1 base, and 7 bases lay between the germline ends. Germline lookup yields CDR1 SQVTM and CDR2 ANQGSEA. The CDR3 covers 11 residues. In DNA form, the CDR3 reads TGCAGCGCCGCTGGGAACACTGAAGCTTTCTTT. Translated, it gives CSAAGNTEAFF.

This chain's CDR3 is CASSYVVIYGYTF. DNA for the CDR3: TGTGCCAGCAGTTACGTAGTGATCTATGGCTACACCTTC. The gene calls are TRBV6-5 and TRBJ1-2; D is unresolved. This CDR3 has 13 amino acids. Germline loops: CDR1 MNHEY, CDR2 SVGAGI. Trimming removed 2 bases at V and 4 bases at J, with 8 bases between.

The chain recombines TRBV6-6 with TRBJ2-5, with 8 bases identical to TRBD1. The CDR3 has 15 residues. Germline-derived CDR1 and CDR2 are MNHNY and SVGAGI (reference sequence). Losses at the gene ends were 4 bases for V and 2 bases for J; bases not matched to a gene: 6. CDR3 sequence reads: CASSSGTGRQETQYF. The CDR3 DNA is TGTGCCAGCAGTTCAGGGACAGGTAGACAAGAGACCCAGTACTTC.

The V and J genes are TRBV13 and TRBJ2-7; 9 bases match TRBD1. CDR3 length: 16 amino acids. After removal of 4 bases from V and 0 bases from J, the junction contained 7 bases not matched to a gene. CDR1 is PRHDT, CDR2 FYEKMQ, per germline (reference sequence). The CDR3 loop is CASSSFRDRASYEQYF. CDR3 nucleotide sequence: TGTGCCAGCAGCTCTTTCCGGGACAGGGCCTCCTACGAGCAGTACTTC.

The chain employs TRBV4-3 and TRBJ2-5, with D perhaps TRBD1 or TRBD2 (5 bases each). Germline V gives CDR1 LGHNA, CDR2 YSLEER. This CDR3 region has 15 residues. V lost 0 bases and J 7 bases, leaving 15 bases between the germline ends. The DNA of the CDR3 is TGCGCCAGCAGCCAAGATGGGGGAACAGTGGGGACCCAGTACTTC. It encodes CASSQDGGTVGTQYF.